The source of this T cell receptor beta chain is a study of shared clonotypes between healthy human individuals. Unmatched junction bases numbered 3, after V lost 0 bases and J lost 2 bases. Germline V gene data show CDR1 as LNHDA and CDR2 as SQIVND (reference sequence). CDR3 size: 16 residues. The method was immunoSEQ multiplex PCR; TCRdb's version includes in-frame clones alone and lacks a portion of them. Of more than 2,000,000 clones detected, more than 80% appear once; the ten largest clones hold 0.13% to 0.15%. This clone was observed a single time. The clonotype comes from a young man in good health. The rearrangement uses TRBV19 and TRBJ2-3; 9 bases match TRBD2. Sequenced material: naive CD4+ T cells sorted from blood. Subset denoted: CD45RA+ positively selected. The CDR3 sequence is CASSIDLAGYTDTQYF. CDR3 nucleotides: TGTGCCAGTAGTATAGATCTAGCGGGGTACACAGATACGCAGTATTTT. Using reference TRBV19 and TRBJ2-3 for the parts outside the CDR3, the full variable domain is DGGITQSPKYLFRKEGQNVTLSCEQNLNHDAMYWYRQDPGQGLRLIYYSQIVNDFQKGDIAEGYSVSREKKESFPLTVTSAQKNPTAFYLCASSIDLAGYTDTQYFGPGTRLTVL.